This T cell receptor beta chain was sequenced for a study of early T cells in non-severe SARS-CoV-2 infection. Germline lookup yields CDR1 LGHNA and CDR2 YNFKEQ. The CDR3 spans 17 residues. J lost 6 bases, V lost 0 bases, and 10 bases had no gene match. TCRdb reprocessed the 5' RACE reads with MiXCR, giving one entry per CDR3 protein. The sample comprises 68,000 or so distinct CDR3 sequences, approximately 12% of which are singletons, and approximately 1.7% rests with the top ten. This TCR derives from an adult who was a healthcare worker with PCR-confirmed SARS-CoV-2 infection or an uninfected control (not recorded which). V and J are TRBV4-2 and TRBJ2-3; TRBD2 matches 9 bases. The sequenced sample was whole blood. This CDR3 reads CASSQEVSGGLVDTQYF. CDR3 nucleotide sequence: TGTGCCAGCAGCCAAGAAGTCAGCGGGGGGCTGGTGGATACGCAGTATTTT.